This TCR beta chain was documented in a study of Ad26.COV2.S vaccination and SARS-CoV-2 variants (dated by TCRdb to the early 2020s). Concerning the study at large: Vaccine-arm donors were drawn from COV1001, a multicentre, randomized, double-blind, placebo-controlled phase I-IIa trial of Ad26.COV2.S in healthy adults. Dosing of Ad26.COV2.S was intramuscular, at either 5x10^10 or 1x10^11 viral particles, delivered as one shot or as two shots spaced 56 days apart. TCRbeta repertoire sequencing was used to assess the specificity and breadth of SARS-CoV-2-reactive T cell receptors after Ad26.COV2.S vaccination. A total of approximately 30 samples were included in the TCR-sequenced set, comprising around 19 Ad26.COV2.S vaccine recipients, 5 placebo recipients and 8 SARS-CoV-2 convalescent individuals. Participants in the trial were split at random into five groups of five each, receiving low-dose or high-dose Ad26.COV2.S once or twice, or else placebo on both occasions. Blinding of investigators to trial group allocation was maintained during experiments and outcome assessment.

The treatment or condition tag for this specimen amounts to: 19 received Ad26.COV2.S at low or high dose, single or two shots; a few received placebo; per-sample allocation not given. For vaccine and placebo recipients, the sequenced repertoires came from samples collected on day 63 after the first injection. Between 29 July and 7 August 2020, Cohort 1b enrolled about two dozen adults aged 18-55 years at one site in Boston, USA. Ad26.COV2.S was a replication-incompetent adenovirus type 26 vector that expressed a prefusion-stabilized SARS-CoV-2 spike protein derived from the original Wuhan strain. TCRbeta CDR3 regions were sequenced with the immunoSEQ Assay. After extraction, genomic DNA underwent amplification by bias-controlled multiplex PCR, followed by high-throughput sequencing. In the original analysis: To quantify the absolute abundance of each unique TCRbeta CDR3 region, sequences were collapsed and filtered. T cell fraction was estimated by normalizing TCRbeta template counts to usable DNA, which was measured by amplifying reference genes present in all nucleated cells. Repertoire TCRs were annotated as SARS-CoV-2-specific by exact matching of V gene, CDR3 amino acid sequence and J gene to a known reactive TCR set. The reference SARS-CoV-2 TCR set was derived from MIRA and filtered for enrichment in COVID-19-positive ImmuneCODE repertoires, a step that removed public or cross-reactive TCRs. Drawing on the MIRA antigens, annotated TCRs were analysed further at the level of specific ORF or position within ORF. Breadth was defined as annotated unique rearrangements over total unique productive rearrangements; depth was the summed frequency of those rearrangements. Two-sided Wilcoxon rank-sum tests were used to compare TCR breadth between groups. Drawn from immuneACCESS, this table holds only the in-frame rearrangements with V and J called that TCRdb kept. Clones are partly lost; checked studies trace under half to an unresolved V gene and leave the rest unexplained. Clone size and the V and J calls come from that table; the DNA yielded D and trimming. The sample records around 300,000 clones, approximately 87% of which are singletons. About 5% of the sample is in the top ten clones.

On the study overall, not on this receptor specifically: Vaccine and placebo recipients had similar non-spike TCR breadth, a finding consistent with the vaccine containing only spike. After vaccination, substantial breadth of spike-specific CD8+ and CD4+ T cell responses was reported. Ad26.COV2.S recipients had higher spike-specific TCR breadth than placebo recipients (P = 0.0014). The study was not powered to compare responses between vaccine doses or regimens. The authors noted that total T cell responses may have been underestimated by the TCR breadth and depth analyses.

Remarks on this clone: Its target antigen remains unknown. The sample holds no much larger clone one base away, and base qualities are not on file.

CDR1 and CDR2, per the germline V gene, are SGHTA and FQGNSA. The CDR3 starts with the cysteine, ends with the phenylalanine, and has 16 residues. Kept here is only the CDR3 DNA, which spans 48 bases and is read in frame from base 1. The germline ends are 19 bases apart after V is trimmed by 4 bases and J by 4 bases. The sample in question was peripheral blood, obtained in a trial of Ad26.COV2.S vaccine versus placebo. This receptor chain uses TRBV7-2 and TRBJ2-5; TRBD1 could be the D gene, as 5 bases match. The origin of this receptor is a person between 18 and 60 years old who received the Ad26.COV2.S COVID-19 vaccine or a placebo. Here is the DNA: TGTGCCAGCAGCTCCTCCGGACCAGGGCCCTCAGAGACCCAGTACTTC. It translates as CASSSSGPGPSETQYF.